This TCR beta chain was observed in a study of cytomegalovirus exposure and HLA in healthy donors. Study-wide context: The Caucasian-associated ancestry cluster contained around four fifths of the approximately 410 genotyped donors.

Trimming took 6 bases from V and 2 from J, leaving 14 bases between them. This CDR3 comprises 15 residues. Per the germline V gene, CDR1 is MNHNY and CDR2 is SVGAGI (reference sequence). Study-wide points: When a later analysis was performed, an Asian-associated ancestry cluster reportedly had fewer N-insertions than the approximately 690-donor mean.

As for this clone: Its matching antigen is unknown.

The PCR had 60 Vbeta and 13 Jbeta primers. The data were produced by immunoSEQ multiplex PCR, yet TCRdb's version contains in-frame clones alone and is incomplete. The table has roughly 100,000 clones, around 80% seen once. Sequenced material: PBMCs. The gene calls are TRBV6-6 and TRBJ1-3, with D perhaps matching TRBD1 (6 bases). This sequence originates from a woman younger than 30 in good health and CMV-seropositive. The CDR3 nucleotides read TGTGCCAGCAGCCTAAACGAGGGGGCTGGAAACACCATATATTTT. It encodes CASSLNEGAGNTIYF.